The 3 T cell receptor beta chains below all came from one sample that was sequenced in a study of cytomegalovirus exposure and HLA in healthy donors. The PCR ran on 60 Vbeta and 13 Jbeta primers. The table came from immunoSEQ multiplex PCR; TCRdb's copy has only in-frame clones and leaves some out. The sample spans roughly 65,000 clones; the ten largest clones claim around a sixth. The sequencing sample was made of PBMCs. All receptors derive from a boy aged 5-17 years in good health and CMV-seronegative.

The chain joins TRBV6-6 to TRBJ1-2; 8 nucleotides line up with TRBD1. With 6 bases clipped from V and 8 bases from J, the junction kept 11 bases outside the gene matches. Germline V gene lookup returns CDR1 MNHNY and CDR2 SVGAGI (reference sequence). The CDR3 runs to 14 residues. The chain's CDR3 is CASSKTKDRAGYTF. The CDR3 DNA follows: TGTGCCAGCAGCAAGACAAAGGACAGGGCGGGCTACACCTTC.

The V and J genes are TRBV30 and TRBJ2-5, with 9 bases that match TRBD1. The CDR3 covers 12 residues. J was trimmed by 5 bases and V by 5 bases; bases with no gene match: 3. Looked up from germline, CDR1 is GTSNPN and CDR2 is SVGIG (reference sequence). CDR3 nucleotide sequence: TGTGCCTGGGGGACAGGGTGGGAGACCCAGTACTTC. As protein: CAWGTGWETQYF. Filled out from reference TRBV30 and TRBJ2-5, the complete variable domain reads SQTIHQWPATLVQPVGSPLSLECTVEGTSNPNLYWYRQAAGRGLQLLFYSVGIGQISSEVPQNLSASRPQDRQFILSSKKLLLSDSGFYLCAWGTGWETQYFGPGTRLLVL.

The chain employs TRBV30 and TRBJ1-3, with D maybe TRBD1 (5 bases). Germline V gives CDR1 GTSNPN, CDR2 SVGIG (reference sequence). This CDR3 region has 12 residues. CDR3 amino acids: CAAETAGNTIYF. In nucleotides, the CDR3 is TGTGCTGCGGAGACAGCTGGAAACACCATATATTTT.